This is a list of T cell receptor beta chains from one sample in a study of cytomegalovirus exposure and HLA in healthy donors. The protocol was immunoSEQ multiplex PCR, while the TCRdb copy is restricted to in-frame clones and leaves out a portion. The repertoire includes 75,000 to 90,000 clones, 72% of them detected once, and around 10% sits in the top ten. Specimen: PBMCs. These receptors were taken from a woman aged 40 to 49 in good health and CMV-seropositive. Each CDR3 is given with its conserved first and last residue. Fields, in order: V gene, D gene, J gene, clone size, CDR3 protein, CDR3 DNA. A D gene is named only where the DNA matches it firmly. Clone size is not always given. Where it is, it says once, few, many or a class for expanded clones.

V: TRBV5-5
D: -
J: TRBJ2-5
size: -
CDR3: CASSGQYQETQYF
DNA: TGTGCCAGCAGCGGGCAGTACCAAGAGACCCAGTACTTC

V: TRBV6-5
D: -
J: TRBJ2-7
size: -
CDR3: CASSYGRGSSYEQYF
DNA: TGTGCCAGCAGTTACGGTCGGGGAAGCTCCTACGAGCAGTACTTC

V: TRBV7-9
D: -
J: TRBJ1-5
size: once
CDR3: CASSRPGQPQHF
DNA: TGTGCCAGCAGCCGCCCGGGTCAGCCCCAGCATTTT

V: TRBV18
D: -
J: TRBJ2-7
size: -
CDR3: CASSPGSGLAYEQYF
DNA: TGTGCCAGCTCACCAGGGTCGGGGTTGGCCTACGAGCAGTACTTC

V: TRBV5-1
D: TRBD2
J: TRBJ2-3
size: -
CDR3: CASSFMGGPTDTQYF
DNA: TGCGCCAGCAGCTTTATGGGAGGGCCGACAGATACGCAGTATTTT

V: TRBV6-5
D: TRBD1
J: TRBJ1-4
size: -
CDR3: CASNRQGRNEKLFF
DNA: TGTGCCAGCAATCGACAGGGTAGGAATGAAAAACTGTTTTTT

V: TRBV5-6
D: TRBD1
J: TRBJ1-5
size: many
CDR3: CASSSTGQGFNQPQHF
DNA: TGTGCCAGCAGCTCAACCGGACAGGGCTTCAATCAGCCCCAGCATTTT

V: TRBV11-2
D: TRBD2
J: TRBJ2-3
size: -
CDR3: CASSLDRIAGVTQYF
DNA: TGTGCCAGCAGCTTAGATAGAATAGCGGGGGTTACGCAGTATTTT

V: TRBV5-1
D: TRBD2
J: TRBJ2-1
size: -
CDR3: CASSYGLAGGSYNEQFF
DNA: TGCGCCAGCTCCTACGGCTTAGCGGGAGGATCCTACAATGAGCAGTTCTTC

V: TRBV5-1
D: TRBD1
J: TRBJ1-5
size: -
CDR3: CASSLVGGAGQPQHF
DNA: TGCGCCAGCAGCTTGGTAGGGGGCGCGGGTCAGCCCCAGCATTTT

V: TRBV18
D: -
J: TRBJ2-5
size: few
CDR3: CASSQGYQETQYF
DNA: TGTGCCAGCTCACAGGGGTATCAAGAGACCCAGTACTTC

V: TRBV19
D: TRBD1
J: TRBJ2-6
size: -
CDR3: CASSRRTGVTGANVLTF
DNA: TGTGCCAGTAGTAGACGGACAGGGGTTACTGGGGCCAACGTCCTGACTTTC

V: TRBV28
D: TRBD1
J: TRBJ1-2
size: -
CDR3: CASSLGQGSGGYTF
DNA: TGTGCCAGCAGTTTGGGACAGGGGTCAGGAGGCTACACCTTC

V: TRBV5-6
D: -
J: TRBJ1-1
size: few
CDR3: CASSMFWNTEAFF
DNA: TGTGCCAGCAGTATGTTCTGGAACACTGAAGCTTTCTTT

V: TRBV7-9
D: TRBD1
J: TRBJ2-6
size: -
CDR3: CASSVQGAGANVLTF
DNA: TGTGCCAGCAGCGTACAGGGGGCTGGGGCCAACGTCCTGACTTTC

V: TRBV7-9
D: TRBD1
J: TRBJ1-2
size: once
CDR3: CASSLASLGTGVNYGYTF
DNA: TGTGCCAGCAGCTTAGCTTCCCTAGGGACAGGGGTAAACTATGGCTACACCTTC

V: TRBV30
D: -
J: TRBJ2-5
size: -
CDR3: CAWSASRTQYF
DNA: TGTGCCTGGAGTGCCTCCCGGACCCAGTACTTC

V: TRBV5-6
D: -
J: TRBJ1-5
size: -
CDR3: CASSSAGYNQPQHF
DNA: TGTGCCAGCAGCTCCGCAGGGTACAATCAGCCCCAGCATTTT

V: TRBV19
D: TRBD1
J: TRBJ1-5
size: -
CDR3: CASTDRGLSGQPQHF
DNA: TGTGCCAGTACCGATAGGGGGCTTTCAGGCCAGCCCCAGCATTTT

V: TRBV7-2
D: TRBD1
J: TRBJ2-1
size: few
CDR3: CASSLVGTGAQFF
DNA: TGTGCCAGCAGCTTAGTAGGGACAGGGGCCCAGTTCTTC

V: TRBV5-8
D: TRBD1
J: TRBJ2-2
size: -
CDR3: CASSRDRGNTGELFF
DNA: TGTGCCAGCAGTAGAGACAGGGGAAACACCGGGGAGCTGTTTTTT

V: TRBV18
D: -
J: TRBJ1-2
size: few
CDR3: CASGSRGEDYGYTF
DNA: TGTGCCAGCGGATCCCGGGGGGAAGACTATGGCTACACCTTC